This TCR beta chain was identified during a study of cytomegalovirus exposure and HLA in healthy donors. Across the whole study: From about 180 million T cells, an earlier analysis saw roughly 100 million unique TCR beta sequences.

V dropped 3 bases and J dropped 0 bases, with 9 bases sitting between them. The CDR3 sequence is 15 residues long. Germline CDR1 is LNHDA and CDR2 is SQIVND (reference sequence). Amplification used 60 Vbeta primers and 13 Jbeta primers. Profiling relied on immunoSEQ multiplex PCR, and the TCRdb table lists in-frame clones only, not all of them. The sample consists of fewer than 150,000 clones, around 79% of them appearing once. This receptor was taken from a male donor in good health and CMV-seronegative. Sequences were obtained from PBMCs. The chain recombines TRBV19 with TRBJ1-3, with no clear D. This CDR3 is CASSMSRDSGNTIYF. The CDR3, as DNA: TGTGCCAGTAGTATGTCACGCGACTCTGGAAACACCATATATTTT.